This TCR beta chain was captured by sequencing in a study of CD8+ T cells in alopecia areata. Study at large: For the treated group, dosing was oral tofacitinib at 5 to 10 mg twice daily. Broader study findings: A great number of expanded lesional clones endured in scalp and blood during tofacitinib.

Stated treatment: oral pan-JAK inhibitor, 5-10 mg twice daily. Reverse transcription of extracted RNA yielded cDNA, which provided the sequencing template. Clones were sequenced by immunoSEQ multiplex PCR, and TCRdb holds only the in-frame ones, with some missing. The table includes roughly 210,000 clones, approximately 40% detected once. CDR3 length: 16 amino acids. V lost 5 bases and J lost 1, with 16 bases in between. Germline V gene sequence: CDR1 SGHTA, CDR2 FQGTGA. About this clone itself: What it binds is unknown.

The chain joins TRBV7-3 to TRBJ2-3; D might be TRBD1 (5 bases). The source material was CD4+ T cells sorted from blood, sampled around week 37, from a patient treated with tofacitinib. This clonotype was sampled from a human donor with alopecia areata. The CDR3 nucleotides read TGTGCCAGCAGCCCCTCCCACCCCAGGGGCACAGATACGCAGTATTTT. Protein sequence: CASSPSHPRGTDTQYF. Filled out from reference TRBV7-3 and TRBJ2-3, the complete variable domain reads GAGVSQTPSNKVTEKGKYVELRCDPISGHTALYWYRQSLGQGPEFLIYFQGTGAADDSGLPNDRFFAVRPEGSVSTLKIQRTERGDSAVYLCASSPSHPRGTDTQYFGPGTRLTVL.